The clone carrying this TCR beta chain was observed at least ten times. V shed 4 bases, J shed 8 bases, and the junction held 15 bases outside the gene matches. The CDR3 has 16 amino acids. CDR1 and CDR2 from the germline V gene are SGHRS and YFSETQ. This sample is part of a study of read filtering for tumor transcriptome and immune sequencing. From about 400 ng of RNA, a library with molecular barcoded alpha/delta and beta/gamma adaptors was made. TCRdb reprocessed the reads with MiXCR, giving one entry per CDR3 protein. The data contain 93,000 or so distinct CDR3 sequences, roughly 21% of them singletons.

Material for sequencing was a population of CD138-negative cells sorted from bone marrow. The sequence derives from a donor at least 40 years old with multiple myeloma. V usage is TRBV5-1 and J usage is TRBJ2-1, with 7 nucleotides matching TRBD1. CDR3 loop: CASSPHEGGPWDEQFF. Here the CDR3 DNA reads TGCGCCAGCAGCCCGCATGAAGGGGGCCCTTGGGATGAGCAGTTCTTC.